These T cell receptor beta chains were read from a single sample in a study of T cell responses to AZD1222 COVID-19 vaccine. Method: immunoSEQ multiplex PCR; TCRdb's copy keeps in-frame clones and lacks some. The table records more than 95,000 clones, 90% of them present only once. Here the sequenced sample was peripheral blood, taken on day 0 of AZD1222 vaccination. These receptors came from an adult in good health. The CDR3 runs from the conserved cysteine through the conserved F or W.

TRBV18	TRBJ2-7	CASSSLGVAYEQYF
TRBV29-1	TRBJ1-1	CSALVGRTEAFF
TRBV7-2	TRBJ2-7	CASSYDRANEQYF
TRBV4-1	TRBJ2-7	CASSQVHRLISGSSYEQYF
TRBV19	TRBJ1-5	CASRPGRDSNQPQHF
TRBV19	TRBJ1-1	CASSTGRVNTEAFF
TRBV5-1	TRBJ2-7	CASSLSGTYEQYF
TRBV29-1	TRBJ2-3	CSVASGSLGSTDTQYF
TRBV3-1/TRBV3-2	TRBJ2-1	CASSERNRANNEQFF
TRBV2	TRBJ1-5	CASSSDPGGNQPQHF
TRBV7-9	TRBJ1-5	CASSLTDQPQHF
TRBV25-1	TRBJ2-1	CASSGTGIGNEQFF
TRBV20-1	TRBJ2-3	CSASPRGSTDTQYF